This entry is about one T cell receptor beta chain. This receptor's antigen is unknown. No base qualities exist here, and no much larger clone lies one base off it. Trimming at the junction amounts to 6 bases on V and 5 bases on J, and the germline ends lie 17 bases apart. According to the germline V gene, CDR1 reads SGHTA and CDR2 reads FQGNSA. Reading from cysteine to phenylalanine, the CDR3 counts 15 amino acids. The read is trimmed to its CDR3 DNA, 45 bases read in frame from base 1. The immunoSEQ Assay, a bias-controlled multiplex PCR, was used to amplify TCRbeta CDR3 regions from genomic DNA. The paper's processing steps were these. The number of nucleated cells in each sample was estimated by amplification of reference gene primers within the assay. Sequence reads were collapsed and filtered to measure the absolute abundance of every unique TCRbeta CDR3 rearrangement. For each sample, productive Simpson clonality was calculated by taking the square root of Simpson's diversity index across productive rearrangements. TCRdb took over this immuneACCESS table, retaining in-frame rearrangements with V and J assigned. Such tables are incomplete; in checked studies, under half of the missing clones stem from an unresolved V gene, and the remainder is unexplained. V, J and clone size reflect that table, while D and trimming were determined from the DNA. Present in this sample are some 300,000 clones, around 90% of which were seen just once. Over 1% of the sample rests with the top ten.

The collaborating institutions used their own protocols to collect whole blood in K2EDTA tubes. For TCRbeta analysis, collaborator samples were shipped as frozen whole blood, as isolated PBMCs, or as DNA extracted from either sample type. The sample belongs to a study of blood T cell repertoires in COVID-19 (TCRdb year 2020). For the wider study: The collaborator samples originated in the United States, Italy and Spain and spanned the acute and convalescent phases of COVID-19. The material from the prospective study consisted of cDNA or gDNA derived from T cells, B-cell-depleted T cells, or PBMCs. The dataset comprised deeply sampled blood TCRbeta repertoires from subjects exposed to, actively infected with, or recovered from COVID-19. The repertoires were made available in a free public database intended to serve as a resource for research on the immune response to SARS-CoV-2. Samples were obtained from the ongoing ImmuneRACE study (first 160 participants) and from 1,000 to 1,500 subjects provided by 6 global collaborators. Sample metadata almost always included a de-identified subject ID, COVID-19 status, age in years and sex. Where available, HLA class I and class II types were obtained from metadata supplied by the sample provider rather than from assay-based typing. The paper's findings and limits, for the study overall: Clinical and demographic metadata were provided uncurated, with the amount varying by source and participant.

The origin of this receptor is a man aged 65-85 years with acute or convalescent COVID-19. Input material: peripheral blood. The chain was built from TRBV7-2 and TRBJ2-1, with a tentative D gene TRBD2 over 6 matching bases. In nucleotides, the sequence is TGTGCCAGCAGTTATGCTAGTTCGGGAGACAATGAGCAGTTCTTC. Its translation reads: CASSYASSGDNEQFF. Reference TRBV7-2 and TRBJ2-1 genes cover what lies past the CDR3, so the full variable domain is GAGVSQSPSNKVTEKGKDVELRCDPISGHTALYWYRQSLGQGLEFLIYFQGNSAPDKSGLPSDRFSAERTGGSVSTLTIQRTQQEDSAVYLCASSYASSGDNEQFFGPGTRLTVL.